A single sample is the source of the 22 T cell receptor beta chains below, sequenced in a study of a mutant IDH1 vaccine in newly diagnosed glioma. Time point defined: baseline, week 1 (first vaccination visit). Treatment defined: pre-vaccination baseline after standard-of-care therapy. Produced via immunoSEQ multiplex PCR; TCRdb's table is partial and in-frame only. The data contain around 89,000 clones, about four fifths of them seen just once; the ten biggest clones take up 6% to 9.5%. This sample comprised PBMCs, obtained from a glioma patient treated with radiotherapy, temozolomide or both. These receptors were obtained from a woman between 45 and 65 years old with glioma.

This chain uses TRBV5-4 with TRBJ1-3; no clear D gene. CDR1 SGHNT and CDR2 YYREEE come from the germline V gene (reference sequence). This CDR3 has 13 residues. Deletions cut 10 bases from V and 4 bases from J, with 15 bases between. The CDR3 sequence is CASRQIEGNTIYF. The CDR3 nucleotides read TGTGCCTCTCGGCAAATCGAGGGAAACACCATATATTTT. The full variable domain, rest sourced from reference TRBV5-4 and TRBJ1-3, is ETGVTQSPTHLIKTRGQQVTLRCSSQSGHNTVSWYQQALGQGPQFIFQYYREEENGRGNFPPRFSGLQFPNYSSELNVNALELDDSALYLCASRQIEGNTIYFGEGSWLTVV.

V usage is TRBV11-3 and J usage is TRBJ1-3; D unclear. The CDR3 runs 15 residues. Per germline, CDR1 SGHNT and CDR2 YENEEA. V gave up 5 bases and J gave up 0 bases, with 11 bases separating them. The CDR3 coding sequence is TGTGCCAGCAGCCCCTGGGGAGACTCTGGAAACACCATATATTTT. Amino acid sequence: CASSPWGDSGNTIYF.

The chain has TRBV7-9 and TRBJ1-2, with a tentative D call TRBD1 (5 bases). With 3 bases removed from V and 8 bases from J, the gap between germline ends came to 13 bases. The CDR3 loop spans 13 amino acids. Germline loops: CDR1 SEHNR, CDR2 FQNEAQ (reference sequence). Written as DNA, the CDR3 is TGTGCCAGCAGCTTTGAGGCAGGGAGGGGCTACACCTTC. The encoded protein is CASSFEAGRGYTF.

V usage is TRBV7-2 and J usage is TRBJ2-5, with 8 bases identical to TRBD1. The V gene's germline CDR1 is SGHTA and CDR2 FQGNSA. The V gene end was trimmed by 4 bases and the J gene end by 5 bases; junction bases not matched to a gene: 6. CDR3 length equals 14 residues. The DNA of the CDR3 is TGTGCCAGCAGCTCTCAGGGGGCGCGGGAGACCCAGTACTTC. Translated: CASSSQGARETQYF.

This clone was recorded only once. The chain uses TRBV2 and TRBJ2-3; TRBD2 matches at 9 bases. The V segment lost 8 bases and the J segment 0 bases; nucleotides outside the gene matches: 12. The CDR3 extends over 17 amino acids. Germline values: CDR1 SNHLY, CDR2 FYNNEI. The CDR3 nucleotides are TGTGCCAGCCCCCAGCGGGGGGCCCTTGAGAGCACAGATACGCAGTATTTT. It specifies CASPQRGALESTDTQYF.

The rearrangement joins TRBV5-6 to TRBJ1-6, with 11 nucleotides matching TRBD1. V shed 4 bases, J shed 7 bases, and the junction held 1 base outside the gene matches. CDR1 is SGHDT and CDR2 is YYEEEE in the germline V gene. The CDR3 extends over 14 amino acids. CDR3 amino acids: CASSRDRGNSPLHF. CDR3 nucleotides: TGTGCCAGCAGCCGGGACAGGGGGAATTCACCCCTCCACTTT.

The chain employs TRBV30 and TRBJ2-7; TRBD1 agrees at 8 bases. The CDR3 totals 12 residues. Germline V CDR1 and CDR2: GTSNPN, SVGIG (reference sequence). The trim removed 4 bases at V and 6 bases at J, leaving 5 bases unmatched. Here the CDR3 DNA reads TGTGCCTGGATGCAGGGGGCGTCCGAGCAGTACTTC. It yields the protein CAWMQGASEQYF.

V is TRBV2 and J is TRBJ1-6; maybe TRBD1 (5 bases). The V gene's germline CDR1 is SNHLY and CDR2 FYNNEI. This CDR3 contains 13 residues. V was trimmed by 9 bases and J by 10 bases, leaving 16 bases between them. CDR3 sequence reads: CARGTGDKSPLHF. The CDR3 DNA reads TGTGCCAGGGGGACGGGTGACAAATCACCCCTCCACTTT. The full variable domain, in which reference TRBV2 and TRBJ1-6 provide the parts outside the CDR3, is EPEVTQTPSHQVTQMGQEVILRCVPISNHLYFYWYRQILGQKVEFLVSFYNNEISEKSEIFDDQFSVERPDGSNFTLKIRSTKLEDSAMYFCARGTGDKSPLHFGNGTRLTVT.

The chain recombines TRBV5-1 with TRBJ1-2; D not certain. V was trimmed by 6 bases and J by 1 base, leaving 10 bases between them. The germline gives CDR1 SGHRS, CDR2 YFSETQ. The CDR3 sequence is 13 residues long. CDR3: CASKEIHNYGYTF. DNA for the CDR3: TGCGCCAGCAAAGAGATTCATAACTATGGCTACACCTTC.

This chain uses TRBV28 with TRBJ2-4; D may be TRBD1 (5 bases). V was cut by 4 bases and J by 0 bases, with 16 bases left in between. Germline V gene sequence: CDR1 MDHEN, CDR2 SYDVKM. The CDR3 is made up of 17 amino acids. This chain's CDR3 is CASSSQGPVLAKNIQYF. CDR3 bases: TGTGCCAGCAGTTCCCAGGGTCCAGTTTTAGCCAAAAACATTCAGTACTTC.

The chain has TRBV7-2 and TRBJ1-6, with 7 positions matching TRBD1. The CDR3 is 15 residues long. The germline V gene has CDR1 SGHTA and CDR2 FQGNSA. With V trimmed by 5 bases and J by 6 bases, 7 bases remained unmatched. The DNA for the CDR3 is TGTGCCAGCAGCCCAAACGGACAGGTTAATTCACCCCTCCACTTT. This sequence encodes CASSPNGQVNSPLHF. Supplemented by reference TRBV7-2 and TRBJ1-6, the full variable domain reads GAGVSQSPSNKVTEKGKDVELRCDPISGHTALYWYRQSLGQGLEFLIYFQGNSAPDKSGLPSDRFSAERTGGSVSTLTIQRTQQEDSAVYLCASSPNGQVNSPLHFGNGTRLTVT.

The V gene is TRBV5-1, the J gene TRBJ2-5; unclear D gene. The CDR3 totals 14 residues. The V gene lost 0 bases and the J gene lost 2 bases, with 8 bases spanning the gap. CDR1 SGHRS and CDR2 YFSETQ come from the germline V gene. The CDR3 is CASSLGKIQETQYF. CDR3 in DNA: TGCGCCAGCAGCTTGGGCAAGATTCAAGAGACCCAGTACTTC.

The chain employs TRBV6-5 and TRBJ1-2; D remains ambiguous. The germline V gene encodes CDR1 MNHEY and CDR2 SVGAGI. V dropped 7 bases and J dropped 7 bases, with 16 bases sitting between them. The CDR3 runs 13 residues. CDR3 nucleotides: TGTGCCAGCACTCATTCTCATCTTGGTGGCTACACCTTC. It is translated as CASTHSHLGGYTF.

V gene TRBV15 combines with J gene TRBJ1-1, with D tentatively TRBD1 (5 bases). Trimming removed 2 bases at V and 11 bases at J, with 15 bases between. Germline CDR1 and CDR2: LNHNV and YYDKDF (reference sequence). The CDR3 is 13 residues long. The chain's CDR3 is CATSRPMGVIAFF. In nucleotides, the CDR3 is TGTGCCACCAGCAGACCTATGGGGGTGATTGCTTTCTTT.

The gene calls are TRBV5-1 and TRBJ2-5; D perhaps matches TRBD1 (6 bases). This CDR3 comprises 13 residues. V was pared by 6 bases and J by 4 bases, with 13 bases between. The germline CDR1 and CDR2 sequences are SGHRS and YFSETQ. The CDR3 region has the DNA TGCGCCAGCACCATGGGGGCCGCAGAGACCCAGTACTTC. Translated: CASTMGAAETQYF. Based on the CDR3 plus reference TRBV5-1 and TRBJ2-5, the full variable domain is KAGVTQTPRYLIKTRGQQVTLSCSPISGHRSVSWYQQTPGQGLQFLFEYFSETQRNKGNFPGRFSGRQFSNSRSEMNVSTLELGDSALYLCASTMGAAETQYFGPGTRLLVL.

The V and J genes are TRBV5-5 and TRBJ1-2, with unresolved D. V lost 4 bases to trimming and J lost 2 bases, with 9 bases between them. Germline CDR1 and CDR2: SGHKS and YYEKEE (reference sequence). The CDR3 spans 13 residues. The CDR3 loop is CASSTDLNYGYTF. For the CDR3, the DNA is TGTGCCAGCAGCACTGACCTCAACTATGGCTACACCTTC.

The rearrangement uses TRBV9 and TRBJ1-1; D gene ambiguous. V was trimmed by 2 bases and J by 1 base, leaving 12 bases between them. The CDR3 sequence is 15 residues long. Looked up from germline, CDR1 is SGDLS and CDR2 is YYNGEE. The CDR3 loop is CASSVNGRRNTEAFF. The DNA for the CDR3 is TGTGCCAGCAGCGTTAACGGACGGAGGAACACTGAAGCTTTCTTT.

Concerning this clone: The sample holds other DNA sequences that translate to the same CDR3. The V gene is TRBV6-5, the J gene TRBJ1-5, with D possibly being TRBD1 (6 bases). There are 13 residues in the CDR3. Deletions cut 2 bases from V and 6 bases from J, with 8 bases between. The germline CDR1 and CDR2 sequences are MNHEY and SVGAGI. The CDR3 is CASSYRGGQPQHF. The CDR3 DNA sequence: TGTGCCAGCAGTTACAGGGGGGGTCAGCCCCAGCATTTT.

The DNA of the CDR3 is TGTGCCAGCAGCTTGGGGGCCGCGAACACTGAAGCTTTCTTT. Its protein is CASSLGAANTEAFF. The genes are TRBV5-4 and TRBJ1-1; D gene ambiguous. V was clipped by 0 bases and J by 1 base, with 7 bases between them. CDR3 length: 14 amino acids. Germline CDR1 is SGHNT and CDR2 is YYREEE (reference sequence).

The chain is built from TRBV4-1 and TRBJ1-2; D uncertain. The germline V gene encodes CDR1 MGHRA and CDR2 YSYEKL. Trimming pared 4 bases from V and 4 bases from J, leaving 13 bases between. This CDR3 has 14 amino acids. Written as DNA, the CDR3 is TGCGCCAGCAGCCGTACCGGACGGGGCTATGGCTACACCTTC. Translated: CASSRTGRGYGYTF.

The CDR3 spells CASTSGKSNTGELFF. The CDR3 region has the DNA TGTGCCAGCACCTCGGGGAAATCGAACACCGGGGAGCTGTTTTTT. The chain combines TRBV6-5 with TRBJ2-2, with D possibly TRBD2 on 5 matching bases. The CDR3 loop spans 15 amino acids. Germline V CDR1 and CDR2: MNHEY, SVGAGI. Trimming removed 7 bases at V and 0 bases at J, with 12 bases between.

The chain couples TRBV5-1 to TRBJ2-2, with 9 bases lining up with TRBD2. The CDR3 loop spans 17 amino acids. With V trimmed by 2 bases and J by 4 bases, 9 bases remained unmatched. The germline V gene encodes CDR1 SGHRS and CDR2 YFSETQ. CDR3: CASSFPFLAGSTGELFF. The CDR3 nucleotides are TGCGCCAGCAGCTTCCCTTTCCTAGCGGGGAGCACCGGGGAGCTGTTTTTT.